The 20 T cell receptor beta chains below were found in one sample sequenced in a study of T cell responses to AZD1222 COVID-19 vaccine. Using immunoSEQ multiplex PCR, the repertoire was profiled, and TCRdb retains in-frame clones only, with some absent. The sample includes 100,000 to 130,000 clones, about 93% of them seen just once. The sample consisted of peripheral blood, taken 28 days after the second AZD1222 dose. All receptors come from an adult who received the AZD1222 COVID-19 vaccine.

This clone occurred once. The chain is built from TRBV9 and TRBJ1-2; no clear D gene. In germline, CDR1 is SGDLS, CDR2 YYNGEE. The CDR3 is 13 amino acids. V was cut by 2 bases and J by 5 bases, with 10 bases left in between. CDR3 DNA: TGTGCCAGCAGCGTGGACCTTAAGTATGGCTACACCTTC. It translates to CASSVDLKYGYTF.

V is TRBV10-2 and J is TRBJ1-2; 7 nucleotides line up with TRBD1. The length of the CDR3 is 13 residues. The germline V gene encodes CDR1 WSHSY and CDR2 SAAADI. V dropped 5 bases and J dropped 4; count of bases not matched to a gene: 4. The CDR3 DNA reads TGCGCCAGCAGTATTGGGACAGCCTATGGCTACACCTTC. Its translation is CASSIGTAYGYTF.

The V and J genes are TRBV6-5 and TRBJ2-3; 9 bases agree with TRBD2. The CDR3 runs to 15 residues. Germline V gives CDR1 MNHEY, CDR2 SVGAGI. The trim removed 0 bases at V and 4 bases at J, leaving 2 bases unmatched. CDR3 protein: CASSYSRGGADTQYF. CDR3 DNA: TGTGCCAGCAGTTACTCGCGGGGGGGTGCAGATACGCAGTATTTT.

The J gene is TRBJ1-1, the V gene TRBV18; 10 bases agree with TRBD1. The CDR3 extends over 14 amino acids. Looked up from germline, CDR1 is KGHSH and CDR2 is LQKENI. With V trimmed by 5 bases and J by 5 bases, 5 bases remained unmatched. CDR3 sequence (DNA): TGTGCCAGCTCAGGCGGGACAGGGGAAACTGAAGCTTTCTTT. Translation gives CASSGGTGETEAFF.

The V gene is TRBV5-6, the J gene TRBJ1-2; no clear D gene. Germline V lookup: CDR1 SGHDT, CDR2 YYEEEE. Trimming took 1 base from V and 3 from J, leaving 10 bases between them. The CDR3 covers 14 residues. CDR3 loop: CASSLPREYYGYTF. CDR3 nucleotides: TGTGCCAGCAGCTTGCCGAGGGAATACTATGGCTACACCTTC.

V and J are TRBV7-6 and TRBJ1-1; unclear D gene. V was clipped by 6 bases and J by 8 bases, with 10 bases between them. CDR3 length equals 11 residues. The germline CDR1 and CDR2 sequences are SGHVS and FNYEAQ. The CDR3 DNA sequence: TGTGCCAGCAGGGGAGGGTCGGAAGCTTTCTTT. Translated: CASRGGSEAFF.

This chain connects TRBV7-2 to TRBJ2-1, with 8 bases matching TRBD2. Germline CDR1 is SGHTA and CDR2 is FQGNSA. There are 18 residues in the CDR3. V shed 1 base and J 4 bases; nucleotides not matched to a gene: 12. This CDR3 reads CASSLVGGGGRQYNEQFF. In DNA form, the CDR3 reads TGTGCCAGCAGCTTAGTGGGGGGTGGCGGGAGGCAGTACAATGAGCAGTTCTTC. Full variable domain (rest looked up from reference TRBV7-2 and TRBJ2-1): GAGVSQSPSNKVTEKGKDVELRCDPISGHTALYWYRQSLGQGLEFLIYFQGNSAPDKSGLPSDRFSAERTGGSVSTLTIQRTQQEDSAVYLCASSLVGGGGRQYNEQFFGPGTRLTVL.

This clone was counted between two and nine times. This chain connects TRBV2 to TRBJ1-5, with D possibly matching TRBD1 (6 bases). Germline assignment: CDR1 SNHLY and CDR2 FYNNEI. The V end was cut by 8 bases, the J end by 3 bases, with 11 bases between. The CDR3 length is 13 residues. In DNA form, the CDR3 reads TGTGCCAGCGGTGGGGACACCAATCAGCCCCAGCATTTT. This translates into CASGGDTNQPQHF.

V is TRBV28 and J is TRBJ1-2, with 7 bases aligning to TRBD1. The CDR3 spans 12 residues. Looked up from germline, CDR1 is MDHEN and CDR2 is SYDVKM. The junction had 2 bases not matched to a gene; V was cut back by 8 bases and J by 2 bases. CDR3 in amino acids: CASSDRNYGYTF. The CDR3 DNA reads as TGTGCCAGCTCGGACAGGAACTATGGCTACACCTTC.

The rearrangement joins TRBV6-5 to TRBJ2-2; D unclear. Trimming removed 0 bases from V and 5 bases from J, with 4 bases in between. The CDR3 runs 13 residues. Per germline, CDR1 MNHEY and CDR2 SVGAGI. This CDR3 reads CASSYSTTGELFF. The CDR3 DNA reads as TGTGCCAGCAGTTACTCGACAACCGGGGAGCTGTTTTTT.

The chain joins TRBV6-1 to TRBJ1-1; D gene ambiguous. Germline CDR1 reads MNHNS; CDR2 reads SASEGT. The CDR3 has 14 residues. V gave up 0 bases and J gave up 2 bases, with 7 bases separating them. CDR3 nucleotide sequence: TGTGCCAGCAGTGAAGCGAACTTCAACACTGAAGCTTTCTTT. Translated: CASSEANFNTEAFF.

This clone was recorded only once. The chain is built from TRBV27 and TRBJ1-1; D uncertain. V shed 2 bases and J shed 2 bases, with 6 bases lying between them. Germline loops: CDR1 MNHEY, CDR2 SMNVEV (reference sequence). The CDR3 contains 13 residues. The CDR3 spells CASSLQANTEAFF. The CDR3 nucleotides are TGTGCCAGCAGTTTACAGGCCAACACTGAAGCTTTCTTT.

The chain recombines TRBV18 with TRBJ2-7; TRBD2 matches 7 bases. The J segment lost 7 bases and the V segment lost 5 bases, leaving 8 bases of the junction unmatched. Germline values: CDR1 KGHSH, CDR2 LQKENI. The CDR3 loop spans 13 amino acids. The CDR3 loop reads CASSGGGPGEQYF. CDR3 bases: TGTGCCAGCTCAGGGGGGGGACCTGGGGAGCAGTACTTC.

The chain carries TRBV27 and TRBJ1-5; weak D call: TRBD1 (6 bases). This CDR3 has 15 amino acids. V was pared by 1 base and J by 4 bases, with 11 bases between. The germline V gene encodes CDR1 MNHEY and CDR2 SMNVEV (reference sequence). CDR3 nucleotides: TGTGCCAGCAGTTTATTTAGGGGGGGGAATCAGCCCCAGCATTTT. Translating gives CASSLFRGGNQPQHF.

This clone was detected only once. The chain is built from TRBV5-1 and TRBJ1-2; weak D call: TRBD1 (5 bases). V lost 1 base and J 5 bases, leaving 9 bases between the germline ends. The CDR3 contains 13 residues. Germline V gives CDR1 SGHRS, CDR2 YFSETQ. In DNA, the CDR3 is TGCGCCAGCAGCTTGCCAGGGCGATATGGCTACACCTTC. It translates to CASSLPGRYGYTF.

This clone has only one observation. The rearrangement uses TRBV7-9 and TRBJ1-1; weak D call: TRBD1 (6 bases). The germline V gene has CDR1 SEHNR and CDR2 FQNEAQ (reference sequence). The germline V and J ends were trimmed by 5 bases and 4 bases, with 14 bases remaining between them. This CDR3 contains 14 residues. Here the CDR3 reads CASSKHREVTEAFF. The DNA of the CDR3 is TGTGCCAGCAGCAAACACAGGGAAGTCACTGAAGCTTTCTTT.

This clone showed up just once. The chain links TRBV7-2 to TRBJ1-6; 7 nucleotides line up with TRBD1. V was clipped by 6 bases and J by 7 bases; unmatched bases: 9. The germline V gene encodes CDR1 SGHTA and CDR2 FQGNSA. This CDR3 has 15 amino acids. The CDR3 here is CASRPSPGQNSPLHF. The CDR3 DNA reads as TGTGCCAGCAGACCAAGCCCGGGACAGAATTCACCCCTCCACTTT.

The V call is TRBV7-9, the J call TRBJ1-1; 11 bases are shared with TRBD1. The CDR3 loop spans 16 amino acids. The germline gives CDR1 SEHNR, CDR2 FQNEAQ (reference sequence). Trimming removed 3 bases from V and 3 bases from J; junction bases left unmatched: 6. The CDR3 loop reads CASSLWTGGWDTEAFF. For the CDR3, the DNA is TGTGCCAGCAGCTTGTGGACAGGGGGCTGGGACACTGAAGCTTTCTTT. The full variable domain, completed using reference TRBV7-9 and TRBJ1-1, is DTGVSQNPRHKITKRGQNVTFRCDPISEHNRLYWYRQTLGQGPEFLTYFQNEAQLEKSRLLSDRFSAERPKGSFSTLEIQRTEQGDSAMYLCASSLWTGGWDTEAFFGQGTRLTVV.

The V and J genes are TRBV27 and TRBJ2-1, with 15 nucleotides matching TRBD2. Germline trimming cut 5 bases from V and 0 bases from J; bases unmatched to any gene: 5. This CDR3 has 18 amino acids. Germline-derived CDR1 and CDR2 are MNHEY and SMNVEV (reference sequence). In DNA, the CDR3 is TGTGCCAGCAGTCCCGGGACTAGCGGGGGGCGCTCCTACAATGAGCAGTTCTTC. This translates into CASSPGTSGGRSYNEQFF.

The chain couples TRBV12-3 or TRBV12-4 to TRBJ2-5; D remains ambiguous. Deletions cut 6 bases from V and 5 bases from J, with 7 bases between. The CDR3 sequence is 11 residues long. CDR3 sequence reads: CASSSRETQYF. The CDR3, as DNA: TGTGCCAGCAGCTCACGGGAGACCCAGTACTTC.